This T cell receptor beta chain emerged from a study of T cell repertoires in cytomegalovirus infection. Study details: HLA-B-restricted CMV epitopes that are well studied, plus recently identified HLA-C-restricted ones, were used by the study.

Findings of the study overall: It was HLA-C-restricted CMV-specific TCR beta clonotypes that dominated the response ex vivo.

Per germline, CDR1 LNHDA and CDR2 SQIVND (reference sequence). CDR3 length: 16 residues. Trimming left V 5 bases short and J 0 bases short, with 14 bases between. As to this clonotype: No antigen is known for it.

TCRdb reprocessed the reads via MiXCR and lists one record per CDR3 protein. This sample yields 750,000 to 900,000 distinct CDR3 sequences, of which roughly 28% are seen a single time; roughly 13% belongs to the top ten. The receptor was derived from a human donor in good health (CMV status not recorded). Some clones in this sample may be carry-over from other donors' samples. The sample was cultured CD8+ T cells from PBMCs, taken from culture after CMV antigen stimulation. This chain links TRBV19 with TRBJ1-3, with D unclear. CDR3 nucleotides: TGTGCCAGTAGTCCCTGGACGGCCGGCTCTGGAAACACCATATATTTT. Translation: CASSPWTAGSGNTIYF.